The T cell receptor (beta chain) under discussion was sequenced for a study of blood T cell repertoires in COVID-19. As for the study in general: There were acute and convalescent COVID-19 samples, and they came from the United States, Italy and Spain.

Here immunoSEQ multiplex PCR was the method, and the copy in TCRdb shows in-frame clones only, minus some. Here the sample spans 70,000 to 95,000 clones, about 80% being singletons. The sequence came from a human donor in a cohort sampled during active COVID-19. The sample consisted of peripheral blood.

The CDR3 nucleotides are TGTGCCAGCAGGACAGAGCAGCGCACTGAAGCTTTCTTT. The encoded protein is CASRTEQRTEAFF. V is TRBV11-3 and J is TRBJ1-1; possibly TRBD1 for D (5 bases). The CDR3 covers 13 residues. V lost 6 bases, J lost 4 bases, and 12 bases lay in between. The germline V gene encodes CDR1 SGHNT and CDR2 YENEEA.